This T cell receptor beta chain was recovered during a study of T cell repertoires in ileal Crohn's disease. Study-wide points: Mucosal expansions were suggested to be mainly CD8 T cells. Active smokers at surgery had more clonal expansions than non-smokers. All patients with clonality above 26.8% had endoscopic recurrence.

This clone appeared a single time. Its antigen is currently unknown. The CDR3 is 15 amino acids. With V trimmed by 5 bases and J by 5 bases, 13 bases remained unmatched. Looked up from germline, CDR1 is SQVTM and CDR2 is ANQGSEA. Repertoires were generated with immunoSEQ multiplex PCR, while TCRdb's copy carries only in-frame clones and drops some. The sample lists about 17,000 clones; less than 65% were seen once. Included were adult ileal or ileocolonic Crohn's patients indicated for ileocolonic resection. Sequenced sample: ileal tissue. This TCR came from an adult with Crohn's disease. This chain connects TRBV29-1 to TRBJ2-5; 8 bases align to TRBD1. CDR3 loop: CSVLTGTGPRETQYF. The CDR3 DNA is TGCAGCGTTTTAACTGGGACAGGTCCCAGGGAGACCCAGTACTTC. The full variable domain, completed using reference TRBV29-1 and TRBJ2-5, is SAVISQKPSRDICQRGTSLTIQCQVDSQVTMMFWYRQQPGQSLTLIATANQGSEATYESGFVIDKFPISRPNLTFSTLTVSNMSPEDSSIYLCSVLTGTGPRETQYFGPGTRLLVL.